This TCR beta chain derives from a study of shared clonotypes between healthy human individuals. As to this clone: Antigen: not known.

Study-level findings and limits: Approximately 5% was the fraction of naive CD4 clonotypes found shared across a few donors.

Repertoires were generated with immunoSEQ multiplex PCR, while TCRdb's copy carries only in-frame clones and drops some. The repertoire includes about a million clones, over 60% of them detected once, and roughly 1.5% sits in the top ten. The V gene's germline CDR1 is MNHNS and CDR2 SASEGT. Trimming removed 8 bases from V and 2 bases from J; junction bases left unmatched: 5. The CDR3 totals 14 residues. The genes are TRBV6-1 and TRBJ2-7, with 11 bases lining up with TRBD2. The sample consisted of memory CD4+ T cells sorted from blood. Subset specified: CD45RA-negative fraction. The sequence was collected from a young man in good health. CDR3 DNA sequence: TGTGCCAGCGGGTGGGGACTAGCGGCCTACGAGCAGTACTTC. Its protein is CASGWGLAAYEQYF.